The 9 T cell receptor beta chains below all came from one sample that was sequenced in a study of T cell repertoires in cytomegalovirus infection. TCRdb itself ran the reads through MiXCR, one entry per CDR3 protein. The data contain about 360,000 distinct CDR3 sequences, around a third of them singletons. The antigens of these receptors remain unknown. The sample here was cultured PBMCs, taken from culture after CMV antigen stimulation. The receptors stem from a human donor in good health (CMV status not recorded). Some clones in this sample may be carry-over from other donors' samples.

There are many counts of this clonotype. V usage is TRBV7-2 and J usage is TRBJ1-1; D is unresolved. Trimming cost V 4 bases and J 1 base, with 7 bases left between them. The CDR3 spans 13 residues. Germline V gives CDR1 SGHTA, CDR2 FQGNSA. CDR3 loop: CASSSQPNTEAFF. For the CDR3, the DNA is TGTGCCAGCAGCTCTCAGCCGAACACTGAAGCTTTCTTT.

CDR3 sequence (DNA): TGTGCCAGCAGTTACTCCCAAGAGGGGGCAGGAGATACGCAGTATTTT. This encodes CASSYSQEGAGDTQYF. The gene calls are TRBV6-6 and TRBJ2-3; 7 nucleotides agree with TRBD1. In germline, CDR1 is MNHNY, CDR2 SVGAGI (reference sequence). With V trimmed by 0 bases and J by 5 bases, 8 bases remained unmatched. This CDR3 spans 16 amino acids.

This clonotype occurred a few times. This chain connects TRBV19 to TRBJ2-1; D may be TRBD1 (6 bases). Germline lookup yields CDR1 LNHDA and CDR2 SQIVND (reference sequence). Trimming left V 1 base short and J 6 bases short, with 7 bases between. The CDR3 extends over 13 amino acids. The CDR3 loop reads CASSIGGGNEQFF. The CDR3 DNA reads TGTGCCAGTAGTATAGGAGGGGGCAATGAGCAGTTCTTC.

This clonotype was observed at least ten times. The CDR3 protein is CASSPTGTVVPYEQYF. In nucleotides, the CDR3 is TGTGCCAGCAGCCCTACCGGGACAGTCGTTCCCTACGAGCAGTACTTC. The V call is TRBV7-2, the J call TRBJ2-7; 7 bases map to TRBD1. Per germline, CDR1 SGHTA and CDR2 FQGNSA. The CDR3 covers 16 residues. The ends lost 5 bases at V and 2 bases at J; junction bases unmatched: 12.

This clonotype has just a few counts. The genes are TRBV4-1 and TRBJ2-6; D remains ambiguous. The germline CDR1 and CDR2 sequences are MGHRA and YSYEKL. V shed 4 bases and J shed 4 bases, with 20 bases lying between them. The CDR3 totals 18 residues. CDR3 residues: CASSPLPARSPGANVLTF. In DNA form, the CDR3 reads TGCGCCAGCAGCCCATTACCCGCCAGGTCTCCCGGGGCCAACGTCCTGACTTTC.

This clonotype was counted a few times. This chain uses TRBV6-1 with TRBJ2-1; perhaps D is TRBD1 or TRBD2 (6 bases each). The germline V and J ends were trimmed by 4 bases and 5 bases, with 15 bases remaining between them. CDR1 MNHNS and CDR2 SASEGT come from the germline V gene. The CDR3 totals 15 residues. This CDR3 reads CASSGTGAIHNEQFF. The DNA of the CDR3 is TGTGCCAGCAGTGGCACGGGGGCAATCCACAATGAGCAGTTCTTC.

The rearrangement joins TRBV2 to TRBJ2-2; 7 bases match TRBD2. Germline CDR1 and CDR2: SNHLY and FYNNEI. This CDR3 has 15 residues. V was clipped by 7 bases and J by 3 bases; unmatched bases: 8. This CDR3 reads CASTAGGGYTGELFF. In DNA, the CDR3 is TGTGCCAGCACGGCGGGCGGGGGATACACCGGGGAGCTGTTTTTT.

This clonotype was counted only a few times. The rearrangement links TRBV20-1 to TRBJ2-1; D gene unclear. Germline-derived CDR1 and CDR2 are DFQATT and SNEGSKA (reference sequence). The CDR3 has 13 amino acids. The ends were cut back, 1 base at V and 2 bases at J, with 6 bases in the middle. This CDR3 is CSARGLAYNEQFF. The CDR3 nucleotides are TGCAGTGCTAGAGGTCTGGCCTACAATGAGCAGTTCTTC.

This clonotype was found a few times. The genes are TRBV18 and TRBJ2-6; D gene unclear. Germline V gene sequence: CDR1 KGHSH, CDR2 LQKENI. The length of the CDR3 is 14 residues. Trimming took 10 bases from V and 2 from J, leaving 12 bases between them. CDR3 amino acids: CATNQFTGANVLTF. CDR3 nucleotide sequence: TGTGCCACCAACCAGTTTACTGGGGCCAACGTCCTGACTTTC.